This TCR beta chain derives from a study of T cell repertoires in cytomegalovirus infection. Whole-study results and caveats: CMV carriers with the relevant HLA were identified by cumulative public TCR beta family frequency. HLA-C-restricted CMV-specific TCR beta clonotypes prevailed in the ex vivo response.

The CDR3 contains 16 residues. The ends lost 5 bases at V and 7 bases at J; junction bases unmatched: 10. The germline CDR1 and CDR2 sequences are SEHNR and FQNEAQ (reference sequence). A single record per CDR3 protein comes from TCRdb applying MiXCR to the reads. This table has 500,000 or so distinct CDR3 sequences, approximately 17% appearing once. Remarks on this clonotype: Its specificity is unknown.

This receptor was identified in a human donor in good health (CMV status not recorded). Some clones in this sample may be carry-over from other donors' samples. The sample was CD8+ T cells from PBMCs. V and J are TRBV7-9 and TRBJ2-1; 11 positions match TRBD2. Written as DNA, the CDR3 is TGTGCCAGCAGCCCCTATAGCGGGGGGGCGAGAAATGAGCAGTTCTTC. As protein: CASSPYSGGARNEQFF.